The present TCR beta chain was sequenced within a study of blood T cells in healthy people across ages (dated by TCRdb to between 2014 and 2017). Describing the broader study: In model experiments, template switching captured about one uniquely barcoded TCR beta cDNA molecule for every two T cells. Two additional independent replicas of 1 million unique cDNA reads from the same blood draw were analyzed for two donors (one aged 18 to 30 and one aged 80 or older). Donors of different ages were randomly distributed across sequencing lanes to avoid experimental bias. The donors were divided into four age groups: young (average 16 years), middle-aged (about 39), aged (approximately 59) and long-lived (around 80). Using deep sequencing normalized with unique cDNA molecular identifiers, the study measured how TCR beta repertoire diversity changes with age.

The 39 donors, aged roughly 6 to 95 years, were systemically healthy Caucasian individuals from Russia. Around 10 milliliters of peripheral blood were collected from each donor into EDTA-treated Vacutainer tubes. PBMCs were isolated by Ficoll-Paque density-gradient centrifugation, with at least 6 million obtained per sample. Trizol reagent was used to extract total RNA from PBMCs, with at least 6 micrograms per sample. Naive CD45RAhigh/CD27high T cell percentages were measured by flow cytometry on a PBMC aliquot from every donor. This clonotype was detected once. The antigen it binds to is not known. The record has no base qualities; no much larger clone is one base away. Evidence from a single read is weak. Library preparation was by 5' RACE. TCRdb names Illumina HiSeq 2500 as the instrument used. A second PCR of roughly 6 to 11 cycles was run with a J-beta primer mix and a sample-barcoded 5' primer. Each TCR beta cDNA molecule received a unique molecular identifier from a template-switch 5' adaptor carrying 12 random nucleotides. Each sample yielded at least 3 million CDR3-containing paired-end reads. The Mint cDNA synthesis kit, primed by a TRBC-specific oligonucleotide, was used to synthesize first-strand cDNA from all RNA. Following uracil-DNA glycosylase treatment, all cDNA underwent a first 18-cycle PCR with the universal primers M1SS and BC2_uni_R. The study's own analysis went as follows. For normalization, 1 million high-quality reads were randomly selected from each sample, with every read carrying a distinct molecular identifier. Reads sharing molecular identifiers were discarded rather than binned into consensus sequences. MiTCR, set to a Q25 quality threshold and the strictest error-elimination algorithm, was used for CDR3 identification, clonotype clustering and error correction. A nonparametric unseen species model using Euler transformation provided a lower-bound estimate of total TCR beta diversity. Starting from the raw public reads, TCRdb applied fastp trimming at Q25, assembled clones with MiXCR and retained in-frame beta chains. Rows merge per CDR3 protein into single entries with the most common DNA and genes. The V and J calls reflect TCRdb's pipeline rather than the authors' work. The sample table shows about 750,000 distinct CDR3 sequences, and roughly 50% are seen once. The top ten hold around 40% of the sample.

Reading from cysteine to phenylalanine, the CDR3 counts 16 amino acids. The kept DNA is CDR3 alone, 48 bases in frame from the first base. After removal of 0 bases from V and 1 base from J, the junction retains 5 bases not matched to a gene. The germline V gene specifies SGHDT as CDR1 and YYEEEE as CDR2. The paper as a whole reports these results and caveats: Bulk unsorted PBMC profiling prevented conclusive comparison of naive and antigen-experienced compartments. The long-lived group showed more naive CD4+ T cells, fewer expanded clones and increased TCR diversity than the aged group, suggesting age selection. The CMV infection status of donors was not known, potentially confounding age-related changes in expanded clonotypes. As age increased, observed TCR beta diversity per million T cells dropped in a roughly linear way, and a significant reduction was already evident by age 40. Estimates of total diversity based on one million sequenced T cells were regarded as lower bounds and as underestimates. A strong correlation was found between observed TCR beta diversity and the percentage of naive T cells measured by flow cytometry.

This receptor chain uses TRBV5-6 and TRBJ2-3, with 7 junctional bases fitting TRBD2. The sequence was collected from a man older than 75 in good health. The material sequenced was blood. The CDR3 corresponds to CASSLALAARTDTQYF. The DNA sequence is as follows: TGTGCCAGCAGCTTGGCGCTAGCGGCACGCACAGATACGCAGTATTTT.